This T cell receptor beta chain stems from a study of beta chain features in type 1 diabetes. Study-level results: Within the patient group, naive, central memory and Treg TCRB repertoires appeared more similar to each other than within healthy donors.

The length of the CDR3 is 15 residues. With 4 bases removed from V and 2 bases from J, the gap between germline ends came to 14 bases. Per germline, CDR1 SGHNT and CDR2 YYREEE (reference sequence). The whole isolated RNA underwent reverse transcription, so sequencing captured expressed TCRB transcripts. Sequenced by immunoSEQ multiplex PCR; TCRdb stores in-frame clones only, minus some. The profile shows nearly 350,000 clones, 7.5% to 9% of them singletons. Remarks on this clone: Its target is unknown.

Sequenced material: central memory CD4+ T cells from blood. V gene TRBV5-4 combines with J gene TRBJ2-3, with D uncertain. The source is a woman aged 18-35 years in good health. The CDR3 loop is CASSPQTQATDTQYF. The CDR3 DNA reads TGTGCCAGCAGCCCCCAAACGCAGGCCACAGATACGCAGTATTTT. The full variable domain, its missing parts supplied by reference TRBV5-4 and TRBJ2-3, is ETGVTQSPTHLIKTRGQQVTLRCSSQSGHNTVSWYQQALGQGPQFIFQYYREEENGRGNFPPRFSGLQFPNYSSELNVNALELDDSALYLCASSPQTQATDTQYFGPGTRLTVL.